This T cell receptor (beta chain) stems from a study of glioma-infiltrating T cells after dendritic cell vaccination. About the research overall: Patients had newly diagnosed or recurrent glioblastoma and received dendritic cell vaccines. Patients received three intradermal dendritic cell vaccine injections at biweekly intervals. Between about 2002 and 2012, patients got autologous tumor lysate-pulsed dendritic cell vaccines. The vaccine used monocyte-derived dendritic cells pulsed overnight with autologous tumor lysate.

TCRdb's copy holds only in-frame clones and misses some; the assay was immunoSEQ multiplex PCR. The sample includes about 92,000 clones, more than 75% seen only once; the top ten take less than 20%. The length of the CDR3 is 16 residues. Germline-derived CDR1 and CDR2 are MGHRA and YSYEKL. Trimming took 0 bases from V and 7 from J; bases not matched to a gene: 9. Sequencing used blood, obtained before dendritic cell vaccination. The chain couples TRBV4-1 to TRBJ2-3; 8 bases are a match to TRBD1. This receptor was obtained from a human donor with glioblastoma. This CDR3 is CASSQDTGGIINTQYF. The CDR3 DNA is TGCGCCAGCAGCCAAGATACAGGGGGGATCATAAATACGCAGTATTTT.